A selection of T cell receptor beta chains follows, all from one sample in a study of T cells in Graves' hyperthyroidism and ophthalmopathy. In TCRdb, the multiplex PCR reads were re-called with MiXCR into one record per CDR3 protein. The table has 300,000 to 450,000 distinct CDR3 sequences, under 15% seen once; the top ten hold about 9.1%. Sequencing was performed on blood. These receptors were obtained from a woman younger than 30 with Graves' hyperthyroidism. Each CDR3 is given with its conserved first and last residue. A D gene is named only where the DNA matches it firmly. Clone size is stated in some rows and not others, as once, few, many or a class when expanded.

CDR3 DNA	CDR3 protein	clone size	D gene	V gene	J gene
TGCGCCAGCAGCCAAGCCTCATGGACGGGGGACACTGAAGCTTTCTTT	CASSQASWTGDTEAFF	few	NA	TRBV4-3	TRBJ1-1
TGTGCCAGCAGCATAAGCTCCGGGACAGACTATGGCTACACCTTC	CASSISSGTDYGYTF	many	TRBD1	TRBV7-8	TRBJ1-2
TGTGCCAGCAGCTTAGTTTGGCTAGCGGGAGGGTCGGGCTCCTACGAGCAGTACTTC	CASSLVWLAGGSGSYEQYF	many	TRBD2	TRBV7-2	TRBJ2-7
TGTGCCAGTAGCCGAGGGGGGGCTGGGAACTATGGCTACACCTTC	CASSRGGAGNYGYTF	few	NA	TRBV19	TRBJ1-2
TGTGCCTCCGGCAGGGGTCAGCCCCAGCATTTT	CASGRGQPQHF	many	NA	TRBV27	TRBJ1-5
TGTACCAGCAGTTTATTTGGGGCCCCAGCTTCCTACGAGCAGTACTTC	CTSSLFGAPASYEQYF	few	NA	TRBV27	TRBJ2-7
TGTGCCAGCAGCCCGACAGGGTCTAGCGTGCTCGGCAAAAACATTCAGTACTTC	CASSPTGSSVLGKNIQYF	few	NA	TRBV4-2	TRBJ2-4
TGCAGTGCTGGCAGCCAGGGGGGTGGCTACACCTTC	CSAGSQGGGYTF	many	TRBD1	TRBV20-1	TRBJ1-2
TGTGCCAGCAGCCGGGACGGGGCGGGGGAAAGCAATCAGCCCCAGCATTTT	CASSRDGAGESNQPQHF	NA	NA	TRBV7-8	TRBJ1-5
TGTGCCAGCAGTTTGGGGGGGACGGCGAACACTGAAGCTTTCTTT	CASSLGGTANTEAFF	few	NA	TRBV28	TRBJ1-1
TGCAGCGTTGATCCACGGAGCACAGATACGCAGTATTTT	CSVDPRSTDTQYF	many	NA	TRBV29-1	TRBJ2-3
TGTGCCAGCAGTGCCGGAGGCCGACTGATCTATGGCTACACCTTC	CASSAGGRLIYGYTF	NA	NA	TRBV12-3/TRBV12-4	TRBJ1-2
TGCAGTGTATACTCCCTGGGGGCGGGCCTCTCTGGAAACACCATATATTTT	CSVYSLGAGLSGNTIYF	NA	NA	TRBV20-1	TRBJ1-3
TGTGCCAGCAGCGCCCGACTAGCGGGGCTGTCAGATACGCAGTATTTT	CASSARLAGLSDTQYF	NA	TRBD2	TRBV7-2	TRBJ2-3